In this sample, the clone carrying this T cell receptor beta chain turned up many times. Its antigen is not identified. Per the germline V gene, CDR1 is SGHTA and CDR2 is FQGNSA. The CDR3 runs to 14 residues. Trimming shortened V by 5 bases and J by 3 bases, and 14 bases separated the two germline ends. TCRdb re-called the reads with MiXCR, one entry per CDR3 protein. The sample includes about 330,000 distinct CDR3 sequences, approximately 9.5% seen only once; the top ten take approximately 4.5%. This specimen belongs to a study of T cell repertoires in cytomegalovirus infection. Regarding the study as a whole: The ex vivo response showed dominance by HLA-C-restricted CMV-specific TCR beta clonotypes.

The rearrangement links TRBV7-2 to TRBJ2-7; D might be TRBD1 or TRBD2, each matching 5 bases. The clonotype comes from a human donor in good health (CMV status not recorded). Some clones in this sample may be carry-over from other donors' samples. Sequences were obtained from PBMCs. The CDR3 bases are TGTGCCAGCAGCCCCCAGGGACGCAGCTACGAGCAGTACTTC. It codes for CASSPQGRSYEQYF.